The 3 T cell receptor beta chains below all came from one sample that was sequenced in a study of CD8+ T cells in alopecia areata. RNA extraction and reverse transcription yielded cDNA as sequencing template. The repertoire was sequenced with immunoSEQ multiplex PCR; TCRdb's copy has only in-frame clones and lacks some. The sample lists 110,000 or so clones; less than 70% were seen once. Described treatment: oral pan-JAK inhibitor, 5-10 mg twice daily. Sequenced material: CD4+ T cells sorted from blood, taken at week 24, from a patient treated with tofacitinib. The receptors were sampled from a human donor with alopecia areata.

This sequence joins TRBV30 and TRBJ2-1; D is unclear. The CDR3 covers 13 residues. Germline CDR1 and CDR2: GTSNPN and SVGIG (reference sequence). The germline V and J ends were trimmed by 8 bases and 2 bases, with 13 bases remaining between them. The CDR3 DNA sequence: TGTGCCGCGCAGCCAACAACCTACAATGAGCAGTTCTTC. Translation gives CAAQPTTYNEQFF. Full variable domain (rest looked up from reference TRBV30 and TRBJ2-1): SQTIHQWPATLVQPVGSPLSLECTVEGTSNPNLYWYRQAAGRGLQLLFYSVGIGQISSEVPQNLSASRPQDRQFILSSKKLLLSDSGFYLCAAQPTTYNEQFFGPGTRLTVL.

The chain is built from TRBV7-2 and TRBJ2-7; D possibly corresponds to TRBD1 (5 bases). Between the trimmed V and J ends, which lost 3 bases and 6 bases, there was a span of 18 bases. CDR3 length: 15 residues. Germline lookup yields CDR1 SGHTA and CDR2 FQGNSA. The CDR3 protein is CASSLGRGGFFEQYF. The CDR3, as DNA: TGTGCCAGCAGCTTGGGTAGGGGCGGTTTCTTCGAGCAGTACTTC.

The J gene is TRBJ1-2, the V gene TRBV29-1, with D unclear. V dropped 1 base and J dropped 7 bases, with 16 bases sitting between them. The CDR3 extends over 14 amino acids. Germline V lookup: CDR1 SQVTM, CDR2 ANQGSEA. CDR3 region: CSVEGEGTYSGYTF. The CDR3 coding sequence is TGCAGCGTTGAAGGGGAAGGAACCTATAGTGGCTACACCTTC.